This T cell receptor beta chain is drawn from a study of tumor-infiltrating lymphocytes in primary liver carcinoma. TCR beta cDNA was prepared out of approximately 470 ng total RNA by means of a constant-region primer. Libraries for TCR beta were built through three nested multiplex PCR rounds, which together made up a slightly modified ARM-PCR procedure. Rounds one and two of PCR, each of about 10 cycles, were primed with TRBV1-TRBV30 forward primers and a C-beta reverse primer. TCRdb processed the multiplex PCR reads anew with MiXCR; each CDR3 protein has one entry. This table has just over 300,000 distinct CDR3 sequences, 50% to 75% appearing once. Germline DNA was also extracted, while the blood RNA originated from unsorted whole blood. Concerning this clonotype itself: Sequence at one end of the junction differs from germline and may be a read error.

The CDR3 extends over 18 amino acids. Sequenced material: peripheral blood. The V gene is TRBV12-3 or TRBV12-4, the J gene TRBJ1-5, with 7 bases matching TRBD1. The receptor's source is a woman aged 25 to 39 with primary liver carcinoma and hepatitis B virus infection. The DNA for the CDR3 is TGTGCCAGCAGTACCGTAGGGGGCACGGGATTTAGCAATCAGTCCCAGCATTTT. Protein product: CASSTVGGTGFSNQSQHF.